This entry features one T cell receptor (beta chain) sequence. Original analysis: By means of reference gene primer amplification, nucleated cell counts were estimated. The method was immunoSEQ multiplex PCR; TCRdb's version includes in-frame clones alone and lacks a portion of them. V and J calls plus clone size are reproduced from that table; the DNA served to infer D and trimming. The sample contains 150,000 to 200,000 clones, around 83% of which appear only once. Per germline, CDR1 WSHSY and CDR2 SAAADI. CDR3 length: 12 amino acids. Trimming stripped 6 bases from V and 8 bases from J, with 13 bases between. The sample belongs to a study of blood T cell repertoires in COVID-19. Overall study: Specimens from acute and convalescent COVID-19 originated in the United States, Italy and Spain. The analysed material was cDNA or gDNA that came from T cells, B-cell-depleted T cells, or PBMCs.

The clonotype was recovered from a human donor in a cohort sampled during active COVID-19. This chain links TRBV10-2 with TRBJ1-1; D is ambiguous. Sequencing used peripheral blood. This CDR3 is CASSPNPQEAFF. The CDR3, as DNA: TGCGCCAGCAGCCCGAACCCCCAGGAAGCTTTCTTT.